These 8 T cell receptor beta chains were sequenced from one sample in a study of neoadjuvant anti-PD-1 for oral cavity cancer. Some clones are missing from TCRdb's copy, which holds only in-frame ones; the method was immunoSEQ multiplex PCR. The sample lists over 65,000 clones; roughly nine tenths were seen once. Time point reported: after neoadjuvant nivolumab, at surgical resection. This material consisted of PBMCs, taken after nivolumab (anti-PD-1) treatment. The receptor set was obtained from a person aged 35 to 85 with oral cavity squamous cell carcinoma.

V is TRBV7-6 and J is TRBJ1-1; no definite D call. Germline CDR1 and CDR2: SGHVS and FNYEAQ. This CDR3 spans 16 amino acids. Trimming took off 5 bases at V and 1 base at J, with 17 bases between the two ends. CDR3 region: CASSPGLRRRNTEAFF. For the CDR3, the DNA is TGTGCCAGCAGCCCGGGCCTCCGGCGCAGGAACACTGAAGCTTTCTTT. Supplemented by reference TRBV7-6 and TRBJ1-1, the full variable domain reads GAGVSQSPRYKVTKRGQDVALRCDPISGHVSLYWYRQALGQGPEFLTYFNYEAQQDKSGLPNDRFSAERPEGSISTLTIQRTEQRDSAMYRCASSPGLRRRNTEAFFGQGTRLTVV.

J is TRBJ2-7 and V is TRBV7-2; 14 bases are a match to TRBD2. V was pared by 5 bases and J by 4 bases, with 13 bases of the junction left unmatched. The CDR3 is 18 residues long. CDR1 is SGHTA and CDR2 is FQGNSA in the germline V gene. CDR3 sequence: CASSPPGLAGGQGYEQYF. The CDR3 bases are TGTGCCAGCAGCCCCCCTGGACTAGCGGGAGGACAAGGGTACGAGCAGTACTTC.

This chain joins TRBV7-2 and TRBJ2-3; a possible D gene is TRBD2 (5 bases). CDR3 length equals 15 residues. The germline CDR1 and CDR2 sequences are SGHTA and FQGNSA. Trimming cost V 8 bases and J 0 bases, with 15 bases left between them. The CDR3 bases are TGTGCCAGCGTCCCGGACGGGATTAGCACAGATACGCAGTATTTT. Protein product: CASVPDGISTDTQYF.

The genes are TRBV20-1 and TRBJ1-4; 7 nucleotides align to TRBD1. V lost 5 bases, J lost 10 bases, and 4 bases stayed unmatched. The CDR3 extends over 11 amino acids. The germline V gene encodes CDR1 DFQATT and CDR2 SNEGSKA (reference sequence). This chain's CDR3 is CSARQGGKLFF. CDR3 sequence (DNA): TGCAGTGCTCGACAGGGTGGAAAACTGTTTTTT.

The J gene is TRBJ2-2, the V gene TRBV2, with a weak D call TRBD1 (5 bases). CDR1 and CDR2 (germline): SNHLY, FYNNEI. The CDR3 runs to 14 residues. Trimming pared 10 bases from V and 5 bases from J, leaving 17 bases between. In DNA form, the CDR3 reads TGTGCCACCAAAGGGCATGGGGCGACCGGGGAGCTGTTTTTT. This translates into CATKGHGATGELFF.

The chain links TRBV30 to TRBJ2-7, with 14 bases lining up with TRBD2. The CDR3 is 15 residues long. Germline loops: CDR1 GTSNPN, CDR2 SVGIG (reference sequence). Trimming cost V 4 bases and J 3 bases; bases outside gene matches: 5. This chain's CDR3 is CAWTPGTSGSYEQYF. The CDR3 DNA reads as TGTGCCTGGACGCCCGGGACTAGCGGGAGCTACGAGCAGTACTTC.

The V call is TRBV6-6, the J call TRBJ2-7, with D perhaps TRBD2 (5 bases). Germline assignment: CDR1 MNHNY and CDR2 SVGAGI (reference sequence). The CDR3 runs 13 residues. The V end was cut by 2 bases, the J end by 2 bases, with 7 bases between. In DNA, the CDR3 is TGTGCCAGCAGTTACGACTACACCTACGAGCAGTACTTC. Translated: CASSYDYTYEQYF.

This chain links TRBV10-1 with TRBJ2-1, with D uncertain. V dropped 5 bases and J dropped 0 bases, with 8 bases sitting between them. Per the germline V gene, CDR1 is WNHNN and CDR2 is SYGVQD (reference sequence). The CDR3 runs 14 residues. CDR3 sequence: CASSRSNSYNEQFF. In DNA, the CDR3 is TGCGCCAGCAGTAGGTCCAACTCCTACAATGAGCAGTTCTTC.